This TCR beta chain was sequenced for a study of T-cell reconstitution after alpha-beta-depleted transplantation in children. The V gene's germline CDR1 is SGHRS and CDR2 YFSETQ. This CDR3 is built from 15 residues. Trimming shortened V by 0 bases and J by 4 bases, and 12 bases separated the two germline ends. For TCRbeta, the library was prepared with unique molecular identifiers. Via MiXCR, TCRdb re-called the PCR reads, giving one row per CDR3 protein. The data show roughly 90,000 distinct CDR3 sequences, about 12% seen once. The chain carries TRBV5-1 and TRBJ2-3, with D maybe TRBD2 (6 bases). This specimen was PBMCs from the stem cell graft donor, taken from the stem cell graft. The clonotype originates from a human donor who donated a stem cell graft to a child with inherited bone marrow failure. The CDR3 bases are TGCGCCAGCAGCTTGGTCGGGAGCGACTCAGATACGCAGTATTTT. Its protein is CASSLVGSDSDTQYF.